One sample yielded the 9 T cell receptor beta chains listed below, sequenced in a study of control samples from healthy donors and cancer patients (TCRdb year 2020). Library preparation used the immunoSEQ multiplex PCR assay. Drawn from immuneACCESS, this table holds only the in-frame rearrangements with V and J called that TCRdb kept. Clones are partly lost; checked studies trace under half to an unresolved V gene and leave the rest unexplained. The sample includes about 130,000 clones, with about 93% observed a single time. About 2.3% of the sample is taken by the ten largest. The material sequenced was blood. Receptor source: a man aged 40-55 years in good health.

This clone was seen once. The CDR3 sequence: CASSEGPDYGYTF. CDR3 DNA sequence: TGTGCCAGTTCCGAGGGTCCTGACTATGGCTACACCTTC. V is TRBV18 and J is TRBJ1-2; D gene unclear. This CDR3 has 13 amino acids. The germline V gene encodes CDR1 KGHSH and CDR2 LQKENI. V lost 9 bases and J lost 3, with 14 bases in between.

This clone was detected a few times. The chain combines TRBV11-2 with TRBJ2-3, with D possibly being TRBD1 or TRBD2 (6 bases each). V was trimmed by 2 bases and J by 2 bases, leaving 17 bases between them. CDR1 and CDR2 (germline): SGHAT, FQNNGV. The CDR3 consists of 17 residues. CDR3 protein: CASSLNPGAFSTDTQYF. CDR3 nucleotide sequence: TGTGCCAGCAGCTTAAACCCGGGGGCTTTTTCCACAGATACGCAGTATTTT.

The chain's CDR3 is CASLGQGISGASYNEQFF. The CDR3 DNA sequence: TGTGCCAGCTTGGGACAGGGCATTAGCGGGGCCTCCTACAATGAGCAGTTCTTC. The chain uses TRBV21-1 and TRBJ2-1; TRBD1 was called by the table and not checked on the DNA. TRBV21-1 is a known pseudogene. The CDR3 has 18 residues.

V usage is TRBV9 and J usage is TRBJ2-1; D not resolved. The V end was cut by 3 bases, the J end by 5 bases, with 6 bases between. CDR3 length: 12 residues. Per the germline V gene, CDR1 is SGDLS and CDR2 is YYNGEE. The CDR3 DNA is TGTGCCAGCAGCGGCAGCCACAATGAGCAGTTCTTC. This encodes CASSGSHNEQFF.

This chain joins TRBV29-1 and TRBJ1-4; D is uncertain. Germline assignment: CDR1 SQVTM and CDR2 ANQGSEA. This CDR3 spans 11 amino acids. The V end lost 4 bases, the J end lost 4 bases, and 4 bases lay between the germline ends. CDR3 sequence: CSVVSNEKLFF. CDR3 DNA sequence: TGCAGCGTTGTCAGTAATGAAAAACTGTTTTTT.

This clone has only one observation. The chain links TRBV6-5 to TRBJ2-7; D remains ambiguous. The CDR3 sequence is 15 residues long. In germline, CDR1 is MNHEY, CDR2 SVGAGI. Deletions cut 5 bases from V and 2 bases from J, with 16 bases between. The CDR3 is CASSPGATETYEQYF. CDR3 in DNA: TGTGCCAGCAGTCCCGGTGCGACCGAGACCTACGAGCAGTACTTC.

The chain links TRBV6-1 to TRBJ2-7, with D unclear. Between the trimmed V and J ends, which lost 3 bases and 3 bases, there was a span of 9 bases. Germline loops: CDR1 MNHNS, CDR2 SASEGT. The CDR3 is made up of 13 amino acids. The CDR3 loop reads CASSEWLFYEQYF. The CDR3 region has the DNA TGTGCCAGCAGTGAGTGGCTTTTCTACGAGCAGTACTTC.

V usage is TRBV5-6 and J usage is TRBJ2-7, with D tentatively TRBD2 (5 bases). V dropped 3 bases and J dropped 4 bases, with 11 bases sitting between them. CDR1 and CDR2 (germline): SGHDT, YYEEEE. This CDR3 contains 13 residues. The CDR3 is CASSSDLKYEQYF. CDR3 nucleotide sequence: TGTGCCAGCAGCTCGGACTTAAAATACGAGCAGTACTTC.

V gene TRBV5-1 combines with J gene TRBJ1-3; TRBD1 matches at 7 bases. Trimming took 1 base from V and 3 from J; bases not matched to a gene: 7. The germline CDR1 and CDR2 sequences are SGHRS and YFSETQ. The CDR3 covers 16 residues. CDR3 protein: CASSLSPGTDGNTIYF. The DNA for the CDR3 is TGCGCCAGCAGCTTGTCCCCCGGGACAGATGGAAACACCATATATTTT.